This TCR beta chain was found in a study of cytomegalovirus exposure and HLA in healthy donors. CDR3 size: 14 residues. With 6 bases removed from V and 0 bases from J, the gap between germline ends came to 11 bases. Germline lookup yields CDR1 MNHEY and CDR2 SMNVEV (reference sequence). Amplification used 60 Vbeta primers and 13 Jbeta primers. Measured with immunoSEQ multiplex PCR; TCRdb has only the in-frame clones, and not every one. The sample shows almost 200,000 clones, around 79% of them seen only once. The sequence came from a woman in her 30s in good health and CMV-seropositive. The gene calls are TRBV27 and TRBJ1-2; no reliable D call. The sequenced sample consisted of PBMCs. This CDR3 reads CASREIGSNYGYTF. The DNA for the CDR3 is TGTGCCAGCAGGGAGATTGGATCTAACTATGGCTACACCTTC.